The 3 T cell receptor beta chains presented below share a single source sample, sequenced in a study of blood T cell repertoires in COVID-19. Profiled with immunoSEQ multiplex PCR; TCRdb holds only in-frame clones, not every one. The repertoire holds 150,000 to 250,000 clones, with 85% to 95% as singletons. Sample: peripheral blood. These receptors originate from a man aged 30 to 39 with COVID-19, enrolled during active disease.

This clone has only one observation. The rearrangement joins TRBV7-9 to TRBJ1-4; 7 bases are shared with TRBD1. The CDR3 contains 16 residues. The ends lost 5 bases at V and 7 bases at J; junction bases unmatched: 13. The germline CDR1 and CDR2 sequences are SEHNR and FQNEAQ (reference sequence). In DNA, the CDR3 is TGTGCCAGCAGCGAGGGGACAGTAATGGGGTTTGAAAAACTGTTTTTT. As protein: CASSEGTVMGFEKLFF.

Concerning this clone: The same CDR3 also results from other DNA sequences found in this sample. The genes are TRBV6-5 and TRBJ1-5; D remains unclear. Germline V gene sequence: CDR1 MNHEY, CDR2 SVGAGI. The CDR3 length is 14 residues. Trimming cost V 2 bases and J 0 bases, with 5 bases left between them. CDR3 sequence: CASSYSSSNQPQHF. CDR3 DNA: TGTGCCAGCAGTTACAGCTCTAGCAATCAGCCCCAGCATTTT.

The chain is built from TRBV19 and TRBJ2-7; tentative D call: TRBD2 (6 bases). Trimming shortened V by 2 bases and J by 5 bases, and 16 bases separated the two germline ends. CDR3 size: 15 residues. From germline, CDR1 is LNHDA and CDR2 SQIVND (reference sequence). The CDR3 region has the DNA TGTGCCAGTAGTATAATTGCGGAGGGTAGCCACGAGCAGTACTTC. This gives the protein CASSIIAEGSHEQYF.